This T cell receptor beta chain comes out of a study of T cell responses to AZD1222 COVID-19 vaccine (dated by TCRdb to the early 2020s). About the investigation overall: AZD1222 recipients given second doses at about 4 weeks or at about 12 weeks were pooled, since spike-specific TCR depth and breadth were not found to differ between the two schedules. Enrollment into the trials was organized by age into subgroups of 18-55, 56-69 and 70-plus years, and those subgroups contained approximately 150, 30 and 60 TCR-sequenced participants, respectively. TCR sequencing covered more than 230 trial participants: some 210 given two doses of AZD1222 and around 25 given two doses of MenACWY control vaccine. The investigation overall reported the following: Participants were mostly white British and included more females than males, and it was suggested by the authors that clonal diversity may have been underestimated. Conclusions about previously exposed vaccinees were limited because only six or seven AZD1222 recipients were SARS-CoV-2 seropositive at baseline. The vaccine-associated CD4 TCRs covered the entire spike protein, and the dominant responses fell in regions 160-218 and 743-854. Because no samples from the day 14 peak response were available, repertoires could be characterized only after the peak T cell response. Reportedly, almost half of the unique spike-specific TCRs recognized epitopes lying outside the regions that are mutated in the B.1.351 and B.1.1.7 variants. The 56-69-year group was small, and its depth increase did not reach significance, likely because of low power. Spike-specific TCR breadth and depth rose significantly after two AZD1222 doses compared with day 0 and with MenACWY recipients.

Points on this clone: No cognate antigen has been identified for it. The record has no base qualities; no much larger clone is one base away.

Read against the paper, the sample's time point label means: baseline before first vaccination. The vaccinee samples were drawn from two UK trials, COV001 and COV002, one of which was a single-blind randomized controlled phase 2/3 trial testing AZD1222 (ChAdOx1 nCoV-19) in healthy adults. Trial participant PBMC samples were collected at day 0 and day 28 after the second dose for TCRbeta chain sequencing. The CDR3 regions of human TCRbeta chains were subjected to immunosequencing. Turning to the authors' computational methods: TCRs in the repertoires were matched against a reference library of SARS-CoV-2-specific TCRs that had been generated with the MIRA antigen-specificity platform. Breadth meant the fraction of unique TCRs that were SARS-CoV-2-associated, whereas depth meant the fraction of total T cells that were SARS-CoV-2-associated. Each spike-specific TCR was assigned to its reactive spike region and to a CD4 or CD8 class using the MIRA data. Log10-transformed breadth and depth values were compared by one-way ANOVA with Sidak's multiple comparisons tests. The table was pulled from immuneACCESS by TCRdb, which kept in-frame rearrangements only. Such tables lose some clones; where checked, under half of the loss comes from unresolved V genes, and the rest has no known cause. D and trimming come from the DNA, and the V and J calls and clone size come from that table. The sample profile shows over 100,000 clones; approximately 90% of them were found once. Together, the top ten hold around 7% of the sample.

CDR1 is given as MNHEY and CDR2 as SVGAGI, both from the germline V gene. V gives up 7 bases and J gives up 12 bases, and the segment between their germline ends measures 22 bases. The CDR3 has 14 amino acids, counting the end cysteine and phenylalanine. This entry keeps only the CDR3 DNA: 42 bases, framed from base 1. This specimen consisted of peripheral blood, obtained on day 0 of AZD1222 vaccination. The sequence was obtained from an adult in good health. The chain is assembled from TRBV6-5 and TRBJ2-1; the D gene is possibly TRBD1 or TRBD2, each agreeing over 7 bases. The DNA sequence reads TGTGCCAGCAAGGAAGTAGCGGGCCCAGGGGGGCAGTTCTTC. This is translated as CASKEVAGPGGQFF.